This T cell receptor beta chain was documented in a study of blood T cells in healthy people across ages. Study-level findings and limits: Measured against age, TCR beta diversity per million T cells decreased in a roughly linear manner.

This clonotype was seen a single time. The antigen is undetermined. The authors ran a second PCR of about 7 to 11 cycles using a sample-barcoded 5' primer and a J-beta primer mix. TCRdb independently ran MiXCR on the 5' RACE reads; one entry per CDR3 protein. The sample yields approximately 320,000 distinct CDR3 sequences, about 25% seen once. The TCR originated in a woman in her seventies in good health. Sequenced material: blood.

This CDR3 reads CSRGSLDREKLFF. In DNA form, the CDR3 reads TGCAGCAGGGGGTCCCTTGATAGGGAAAAACTGTTTTTT. The gene calls are TRBV20-1 and TRBJ1-4; 7 bases agree with TRBD1. This CDR3 comprises 13 residues. The germline V gene encodes CDR1 DFQATT and CDR2 SNEGSKA (reference sequence).